Shown below are 2 T cell receptor beta chains from a single sample sequenced in a study of Graves' ophthalmopathy and Graves' hyperthyroidism (dated by TCRdb to 2016 to 2019). For sequencing, an Illumina HiSeq 2000 was employed. For repertoire sequencing, TCR beta CDR3 regions were amplified from RNA transcripts. HTBI primers and the Qiagen OneStep RT-PCR kit were used in a first-round RT-PCR, which was followed by a second-round multiplex PCR, size selection and purification. TCRdb reran the public reads through fastp at Q25 and MiXCR, keeping productive beta chains. Every entry covers one CDR3 protein and lists the most common genes and DNA from its rows. The sample records about 400,000 distinct CDR3 sequences, approximately 16% of which are singletons. Roughly 1.6% of the sample rests with the top ten. Sequencing was performed on peripheral blood. Receptors were obtained from a woman aged 18-29 years with Graves' ophthalmopathy. Donor details come from another sample of the same person, matched by shared clones.

In this sample, this clonotype turned up many times. V usage is TRBV28 and J usage is TRBJ1-6, with D uncertain. Germline CDR1 MDHEN, CDR2 SYDVKM. The CDR3 length is 12 residues. V was cut by 5 bases and J by 14 bases, with 13 bases left in between. The CDR3 sequence: CASSPNPKALHF. In nucleotides, the CDR3 is TGTGCCAGCAGTCCCAATCCGAAGGCCCTCCACTTT.

The J gene is TRBJ2-5, the V gene TRBV30; 7 bases are shared with TRBD2. The CDR3 runs 13 residues. Germline V gives CDR1 GTSNPN, CDR2 SVGIG (reference sequence). The trim removed 3 bases at V and 7 bases at J, leaving 8 bases unmatched. The CDR3 region is CAWSPAGEATQYF. CDR3 DNA sequence: TGTGCCTGGAGCCCCGCGGGAGAGGCGACCCAGTACTTC.